This entry lists 30 T cell receptor beta chains sequenced from one sample in a study of shared clonotypes between healthy human individuals. The method was immunoSEQ multiplex PCR; TCRdb's version includes in-frame clones alone and lacks a portion of them. The table lists 950,000 to 1,100,000 clones, 70% to 80% of them singletons. The sequenced sample was memory CD4+ T cells from PBMCs. Subset described: CD45RA-negative fraction. Receptors were obtained from a man aged 18 to 29 in good health. Some clones in this sample may be carry-over from other donors' samples.

V usage is TRBV5-5 and J usage is TRBJ1-5, with 8 bases identical to TRBD1. In germline, CDR1 is SGHKS, CDR2 YYEKEE (reference sequence). The trim removed 2 bases at V and 4 bases at J, leaving 5 bases unmatched. CDR3 length: 15 residues. In nucleotides, the CDR3 is TGTGCCAGCAGCTTTTACGACAGGGGTAATCAGCCCCAGCATTTT. Its protein is CASSFYDRGNQPQHF. The entire variable domain, with the rest obtained from reference TRBV5-5 and TRBJ1-5, is as follows: DAGVTQSPTHLIKTRGQQVTLRCSPISGHKSVSWYQQVLGQGPQFIFQYYEKEERGRGNFPDRFSARQFPNYSSELNVNALLLGDSALYLCASSFYDRGNQPQHFGDGTRLSIL.

The J gene is TRBJ2-2, the V gene TRBV4-2; D is unclear. The CDR3 is 15 amino acids. Germline CDR1 reads LGHNA; CDR2 reads YNFKEQ. The V gene lost 1 base and the J gene lost 0 bases, with 6 bases spanning the gap. CDR3 DNA sequence: TGTGCCAGCAGCCAAGGGCAGTCGAACACCGGGGAGCTGTTTTTT. It translates to CASSQGQSNTGELFF.

Regarding this clone: This is likely an artifact of a read error, given a far larger clone one base away. Other DNA sequences in this specimen translate into the identical CDR3. The rearrangement joins TRBV5-1 to TRBJ1-1, with D unclear. Germline V lookup: CDR1 SGHRS, CDR2 YFSETQ. This CDR3 region has 13 residues. V was trimmed by 1 base and J by 1 base, leaving 5 bases between them. In DNA form, the CDR3 reads TGCGCCAGCAGCTTGACTGGGAACACTGAAGCTTTCTTT. It codes for CASSLTGNTEAFF. The full variable domain, rest sourced from reference TRBV5-1 and TRBJ1-1, is KAGVTQTPRYLIKTRGQQVTLSCSPISGHRSVSWYQQTPGQGLQFLFEYFSETQRNKGNFPGRFSGRQFSNSRSEMNVSTLELGDSALYLCASSLTGNTEAFFGQGTRLTVV.

As concerns this clone: At one boundary the junction diverges from the germline segment, which might be a read error. The chain links TRBV5-4 to TRBJ2-7; 9 bases agree with TRBD1. CDR3 length: 15 amino acids. Germline lookup yields CDR1 SGHNT and CDR2 YYREEE (reference sequence). As DNA, the CDR3 is TGTGCCAGCAGCTTGTGGGGCCCGACAGGGGGGGTATATGTGTTC. It encodes CASSLWGPTGGVYVF.

CDR3 residues: CASSLVGAKETQYF. The CDR3 DNA follows: TGTGCCAGCAGCTTAGTAGGGGCTAAAGAGACCCAGTACTTC. J is TRBJ2-5 and V is TRBV7-6; TRBD1 is a possible D gene (5 bases). Germline lookup yields CDR1 SGHVS and CDR2 FNYEAQ. V gave up 1 base and J gave up 3 bases, with 9 bases separating them. The length of the CDR3 is 14 residues.

V and J are TRBV5-1 and TRBJ2-1; TRBD2 matches at 14 bases. This CDR3 region has 17 residues. CDR1 is SGHRS and CDR2 is YFSETQ in the germline V gene. J was trimmed by 9 bases and V by 5 bases; bases with no gene match: 13. CDR3 sequence reads: CASSFPGTSGSSGEQFF. The CDR3 DNA follows: TGCGCCAGCAGTTTCCCCGGGACTAGCGGGAGTTCGGGTGAGCAGTTCTTC.

The V gene is TRBV5-1, the J gene TRBJ1-1; no clear D. CDR3 length: 15 amino acids. V was shortened by 0 bases and J by 5 bases, with 14 bases between the two germline ends. The germline gives CDR1 SGHRS, CDR2 YFSETQ. This CDR3 reads CASSLVGYSGTEAFF. CDR3 DNA sequence: TGCGCCAGCAGCTTGGTGGGCTACTCGGGGACTGAAGCTTTCTTT.

J is TRBJ2-1 and V is TRBV5-1, with D possibly being TRBD2 (5 bases). The CDR3 spans 14 residues. Trimming took 5 bases from V and 3 from J, leaving 12 bases between them. Germline CDR1 reads SGHRS; CDR2 reads YFSETQ. This chain's CDR3 is CASRGADSYNEQFF. The CDR3 DNA reads as TGCGCCAGCAGAGGAGCGGATAGCTACAATGAGCAGTTCTTC. The variable domain in full, completed from reference TRBV5-1 and TRBJ2-1, reads KAGVTQTPRYLIKTRGQQVTLSCSPISGHRSVSWYQQTPGQGLQFLFEYFSETQRNKGNFPGRFSGRQFSNSRSEMNVSTLELGDSALYLCASRGADSYNEQFFGPGTRLTVL.

The chain links TRBV7-9 to TRBJ2-1; D may be TRBD1 (6 bases). Trimming removed 1 base from V and 5 bases from J, with 9 bases in between. The germline V gene encodes CDR1 SEHNR and CDR2 FQNEAQ (reference sequence). This CDR3 is built from 14 residues. CDR3 sequence (DNA): TGTGCCAGCAGCTTAGTTGGACAGCACAATGAGCAGTTCTTC. Amino acids: CASSLVGQHNEQFF. Together with reference TRBV7-9 and TRBJ2-1, the CDR3 gives the full variable domain: DTGVSQNPRHKITKRGQNVTFRCDPISEHNRLYWYRQTLGQGPEFLTYFQNEAQLEKSRLLSDRFSAERPKGSFSTLEIQRTEQGDSAMYLCASSLVGQHNEQFFGPGTRLTVL.

This chain joins TRBV19 and TRBJ2-3; TRBD1 or TRBD2 may be the D gene (5 bases each). Germline V gene lookup returns CDR1 LNHDA and CDR2 SQIVND (reference sequence). V gave up 5 bases and J gave up 0 bases, with 12 bases separating them. This CDR3 is 15 amino acids long. The CDR3 DNA sequence: TGTGCCAGTAGTCTCATGGGGGTTAGCACAGATACGCAGTATTTT. Its translation: CASSLMGVSTDTQYF.

Comments on this clone: Distinct nucleotide sequences in the sample also encode this CDR3. This sequence joins TRBV7-2 and TRBJ1-5, with D perhaps TRBD1 (6 bases). V was shortened by 3 bases and J by 5 bases, with 8 bases between the two germline ends. Germline CDR1 and CDR2: SGHTA and FQGNSA. The CDR3 consists of 13 residues. The CDR3 nucleotides read TGTGCCAGCAGCTTTGCAGGGGATCAGCCCCAGCATTTT. The encoded protein is CASSFAGDQPQHF.

V usage is TRBV10-3 and J usage is TRBJ1-6; 7 bases match TRBD1. V lost 10 bases and J lost 10; bases outside the gene matches: 13. There are 14 residues in the CDR3. Germline assignment: CDR1 ENHRY and CDR2 SYGVKD. The CDR3 is CATDREGSGSPLHF. CDR3 nucleotide sequence: TGTGCCACCGACAGGGAAGGTTCGGGCTCACCCCTCCACTTT.

V gene TRBV7-2 combines with J gene TRBJ1-1; a possible D gene is TRBD1 (5 bases). V was pared by 3 bases and J by 1 base, with 9 bases between. CDR1 and CDR2 (germline): SGHTA, FQGNSA. The CDR3 spans 14 residues. This CDR3 reads CASSFPGWNTEAFF. In DNA form, the CDR3 reads TGTGCCAGCAGCTTTCCAGGGTGGAACACTGAAGCTTTCTTT.

J is TRBJ1-1 and V is TRBV7-2; D perhaps matches TRBD1 (6 bases). This CDR3 comprises 15 residues. Trimming pared 3 bases from V and 2 bases from J, leaving 13 bases between. The V gene's germline CDR1 is SGHTA and CDR2 FQGNSA. CDR3 DNA: TGTGCCAGCAGCTTCCAGGGAGGGGGAAACACTGAAGCTTTCTTT. This codes for CASSFQGGGNTEAFF.

Points on this clone: Within the sample, other DNA sequences also encode this same CDR3. The chain is built from TRBV2 and TRBJ2-7; D call uncertain. V was trimmed by 3 bases and J by 4 bases, leaving 4 bases between them. CDR3 size: 11 residues. Germline V gene data show CDR1 as SNHLY and CDR2 as FYNNEI. CDR3: CASSEFYEQYF. In DNA form, the CDR3 reads TGTGCCAGCAGTGAGTTTTACGAGCAGTACTTC.

This clone is a singleton in its sample. V and J are TRBV6-6 and TRBJ2-7; D is possibly TRBD1 or TRBD2 (5 bases each). Trimming shortened V by 5 bases and J by 11 bases, and 22 bases separated the two germline ends. The CDR3 loop spans 14 amino acids. Germline V CDR1 and CDR2: MNHNY, SVGAGI (reference sequence). CDR3: CASSRPGPRRPEYF. In DNA, the CDR3 is TGTGCCAGCAGTCGTCCGGGACCTAGACGCCCGGAGTACTTC.

The chain employs TRBV5-4 and TRBJ2-1; the D gene is possibly TRBD2 (6 bases). This CDR3 region has 16 residues. V lost 3 bases, J lost 0 bases, and 13 bases lay in between. Germline values: CDR1 SGHNT, CDR2 YYREEE (reference sequence). In DNA, the CDR3 is TGTGCCAGCAGCTGGGATTCCGGGAGCTCCTACAATGAGCAGTTCTTC. Protein sequence: CASSWDSGSSYNEQFF.

The chain uses TRBV29-1 and TRBJ2-5, with TRBD1 as a possible D gene (5 bases). The CDR3 totals 13 residues. Germline V gene lookup returns CDR1 SQVTM and CDR2 ANQGSEA. V shed 7 bases and J shed 0 bases, with 12 bases lying between them. The CDR3 DNA sequence: TGCAGCGGGGGTGGACATAACCAAGAGACCCAGTACTTC. Residues: CSGGGHNQETQYF.

The CDR3 protein is CASTRAAPYEQYF. The DNA of the CDR3 is TGTGCCAGTACGCGGGCAGCCCCTTACGAGCAGTACTTC. The chain combines TRBV28 with TRBJ2-7, with D tentatively TRBD2 (5 bases). Trimming stripped 9 bases from V and 4 bases from J, with 16 bases between. From germline, CDR1 is MDHEN and CDR2 SYDVKM. CDR3 size: 13 residues.

The chain links TRBV7-9 to TRBJ1-2; D perhaps matches TRBD1 (5 bases). Germline assignment: CDR1 SEHNR and CDR2 FQNEAQ (reference sequence). The CDR3 runs to 15 residues. Trimming took off 7 bases at V and 2 bases at J, with 17 bases between the two ends. This CDR3 reads CASTPRVAGNYGYTF. CDR3 nucleotides: TGTGCCAGCACCCCTAGGGTCGCAGGGAACTATGGCTACACCTTC. The full variable domain, rest sourced from reference TRBV7-9 and TRBJ1-2, is DTGVSQNPRHKITKRGQNVTFRCDPISEHNRLYWYRQTLGQGPEFLTYFQNEAQLEKSRLLSDRFSAERPKGSFSTLEIQRTEQGDSAMYLCASTPRVAGNYGYTFGSGTRLTVV.

V usage is TRBV5-1 and J usage is TRBJ2-1, with a weak D call TRBD1 (5 bases). From germline, CDR1 is SGHRS and CDR2 YFSETQ. The length of the CDR3 is 15 residues. Trimming pared 4 bases from V and 4 bases from J, leaving 15 bases between. DNA of the CDR3: TGCGCCAGCAGCCTCGCTATGACAGAATACAATGAGCAGTTCTTC. It codes for CASSLAMTEYNEQFF.

This clone was found a few times. This specimen includes other DNA sequences encoding the same CDR3. The genes are TRBV28 and TRBJ2-7; TRBD1 matches 9 bases. The CDR3 covers 14 residues. Losses at the gene ends were 4 bases for V and 4 bases for J; bases not matched to a gene: 5. In germline, CDR1 is MDHEN, CDR2 SYDVKM. The CDR3 nucleotides are TGTGCCAGCAGTTCTCCGGGACAGGGTTACGAGCAGTACTTC. Amino acids: CASSSPGQGYEQYF.

The V gene is TRBV19, the J gene TRBJ1-5; D remains unclear. V lost 1 base and J 0 bases, leaving 10 bases between the germline ends. The germline V gene has CDR1 LNHDA and CDR2 SQIVND (reference sequence). The CDR3 is 16 amino acids. The CDR3 DNA follows: TGTGCCAGTAGTATAGGGATCGCATTTAGCAATCAGCCCCAGCATTTT. Encoded protein: CASSIGIAFSNQPQHF.

This chain uses TRBV14 with TRBJ2-4; D call uncertain. The V and J ends lost 7 bases and 8 bases respectively, with 9 bases between them. CDR3 length: 11 amino acids. Germline V lookup: CDR1 SGHDN, CDR2 FVKESK. As DNA, the CDR3 is TGTGCCAGCAACTCGGCATACATTCAGTACTTC. Protein: CASNSAYIQYF.

The gene calls are TRBV11-2 and TRBJ2-7, with D unclear. Germline CDR1 is SGHAT and CDR2 is FQNNGV. V gave up 2 bases and J gave up 0 bases, with 11 bases separating them. There are 15 residues in the CDR3. Written as DNA, the CDR3 is TGTGCCAGCAGCTTACAGCCTTTAAGCTCCTACGAGCAGTACTTC. Amino acid sequence: CASSLQPLSSYEQYF. Using reference TRBV11-2 and TRBJ2-7 for the parts outside the CDR3, the full variable domain is EAGVAQSPRYKIIEKRQSVAFWCNPISGHATLYWYQQILGQGPKLLIQFQNNGVVDDSQLPKDRFSAERLKGVDSTLKIQPAKLEDSAVYLCASSLQPLSSYEQYFGPGTRLTVT.

V gene TRBV4-3 combines with J gene TRBJ1-2, with a tentative D call TRBD1 (5 bases). Germline CDR1 LGHNA, CDR2 YSLEER. V shed 4 bases and J shed 5 bases, with 26 bases lying between them. The CDR3 contains 18 residues. CDR3 DNA sequence: TGCGCCAGCAGCCCCCGTGTCAACGGGGCAACCTCGGGGTATGGCTACACCTTC. As protein: CASSPRVNGATSGYGYTF.

This clone was recorded many times. This chain joins TRBV9 and TRBJ2-3; 7 bases agree with TRBD2. With 0 bases clipped from V and 4 bases from J, the junction kept 11 bases outside the gene matches. Germline assignment: CDR1 SGDLS and CDR2 YYNGEE. The CDR3 has 17 residues. The CDR3 nucleotides are TGTGCCAGCAGCGTAGTAGCCCAGCGGGATCCACCAGATACGCAGTATTTT. Amino acids: CASSVVAQRDPPDTQYF.

The gene calls are TRBV11-2 and TRBJ1-6, with a weak D call TRBD1 (6 bases). Between the trimmed V and J ends, which lost 7 bases and 5 bases, there was a span of 12 bases. This CDR3 comprises 14 residues. Per germline, CDR1 SGHAT and CDR2 FQNNGV. Written as DNA, the CDR3 is TGTGCCAGCAATAAGTGGACAGATAATTCACCCCTCCACTTT. The encoded protein is CASNKWTDNSPLHF.

Comment on this clone: Other DNA sequences in this specimen translate into the identical CDR3. The V call is TRBV4-3, the J call TRBJ2-1; D is ambiguous. V lost 1 base to trimming and J lost 1 base, with 5 bases between them. This CDR3 has 14 amino acids. CDR1 is LGHNA, CDR2 YSLEER, per germline. CDR3 sequence (DNA): TGCGCCAGCAGCCAAGGTCCGTCCTACAATGAGCAGTTCTTC. Protein sequence: CASSQGPSYNEQFF.

This chain links TRBV4-3 with TRBJ1-3; D perhaps matches TRBD1 (5 bases). The CDR3 length is 15 residues. Germline CDR1 LGHNA, CDR2 YSLEER. Trimming pared 0 bases from V and 3 bases from J, leaving 9 bases between. CDR3 sequence reads: CASSQDPGVGNTIYF. For the CDR3, the DNA is TGCGCCAGCAGCCAAGACCCGGGGGTTGGAAACACCATATATTTT.